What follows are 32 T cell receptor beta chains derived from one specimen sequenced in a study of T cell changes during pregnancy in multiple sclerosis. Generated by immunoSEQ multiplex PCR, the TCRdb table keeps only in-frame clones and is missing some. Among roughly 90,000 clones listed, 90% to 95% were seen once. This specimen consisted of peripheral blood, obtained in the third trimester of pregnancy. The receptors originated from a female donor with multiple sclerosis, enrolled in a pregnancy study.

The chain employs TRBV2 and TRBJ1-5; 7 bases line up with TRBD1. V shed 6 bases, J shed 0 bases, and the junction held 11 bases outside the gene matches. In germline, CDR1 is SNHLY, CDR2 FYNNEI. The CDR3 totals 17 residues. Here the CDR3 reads CASRETGRLYSNQPQHF. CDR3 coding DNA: TGTGCCAGCAGAGAGACAGGGAGGCTATATAGCAATCAGCCCCAGCATTTT.

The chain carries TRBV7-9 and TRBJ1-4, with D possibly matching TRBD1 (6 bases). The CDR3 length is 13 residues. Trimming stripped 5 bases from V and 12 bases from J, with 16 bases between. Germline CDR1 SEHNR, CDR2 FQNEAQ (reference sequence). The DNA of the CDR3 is TGTGCCAGCAGCCTAAGACAGGAGGCACAACTGTTTTTT. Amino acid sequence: CASSLRQEAQLFF.

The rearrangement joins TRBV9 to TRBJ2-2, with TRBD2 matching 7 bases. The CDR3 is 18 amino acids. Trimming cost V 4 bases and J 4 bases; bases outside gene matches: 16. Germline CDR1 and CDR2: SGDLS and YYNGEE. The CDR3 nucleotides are TGTGCCAGCAGCCTCAACCGCCGGGGGGACCGGGGCACCGGGGAGCTGTTTTTT. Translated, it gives CASSLNRRGDRGTGELFF.

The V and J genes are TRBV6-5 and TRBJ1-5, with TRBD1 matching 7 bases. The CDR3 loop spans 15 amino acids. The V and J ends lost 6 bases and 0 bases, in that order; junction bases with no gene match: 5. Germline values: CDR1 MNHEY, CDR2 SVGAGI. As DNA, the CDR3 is TGTGCCAGCAGCCTATACAGGGGTAGCAATCAGCCCCAGCATTTT. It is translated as CASSLYRGSNQPQHF.

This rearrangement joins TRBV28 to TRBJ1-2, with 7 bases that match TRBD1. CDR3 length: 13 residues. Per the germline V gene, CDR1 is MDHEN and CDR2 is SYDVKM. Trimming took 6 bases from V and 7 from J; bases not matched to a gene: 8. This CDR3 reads CASSWDSTIGYTF. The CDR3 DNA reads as TGTGCCAGCAGCTGGGACAGCACTATTGGCTACACCTTC.

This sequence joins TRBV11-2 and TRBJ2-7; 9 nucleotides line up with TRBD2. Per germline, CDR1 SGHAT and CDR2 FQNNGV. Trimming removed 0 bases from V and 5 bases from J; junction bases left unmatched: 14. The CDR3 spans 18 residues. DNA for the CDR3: TGTGCCAGCAGCTTAGATAGTAGCGGGAGTAGTTGGGACGACGAGCAGTACTTC. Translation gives CASSLDSSGSSWDDEQYF.

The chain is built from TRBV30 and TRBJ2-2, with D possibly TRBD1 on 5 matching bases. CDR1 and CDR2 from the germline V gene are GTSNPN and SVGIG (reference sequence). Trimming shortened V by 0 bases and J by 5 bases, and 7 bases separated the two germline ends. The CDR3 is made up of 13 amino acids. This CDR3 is CAWSVDRTGELFF. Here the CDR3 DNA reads TGTGCCTGGAGTGTAGACAGAACCGGGGAGCTGTTTTTT.

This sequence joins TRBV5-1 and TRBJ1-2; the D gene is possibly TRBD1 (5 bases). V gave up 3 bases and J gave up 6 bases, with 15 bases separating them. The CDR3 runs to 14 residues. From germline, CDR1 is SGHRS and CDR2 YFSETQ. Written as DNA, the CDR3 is TGCGCCAGCAGCTACCGGGGGAGGTTGGATGGCTACACCTTC. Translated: CASSYRGRLDGYTF.

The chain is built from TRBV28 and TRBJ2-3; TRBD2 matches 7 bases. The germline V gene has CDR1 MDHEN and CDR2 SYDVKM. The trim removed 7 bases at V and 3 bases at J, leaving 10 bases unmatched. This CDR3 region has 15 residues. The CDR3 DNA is TGTGCCAGCAAGTTATGGAGGCGGGAGACAGATACGCAGTATTTT. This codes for CASKLWRRETDTQYF.

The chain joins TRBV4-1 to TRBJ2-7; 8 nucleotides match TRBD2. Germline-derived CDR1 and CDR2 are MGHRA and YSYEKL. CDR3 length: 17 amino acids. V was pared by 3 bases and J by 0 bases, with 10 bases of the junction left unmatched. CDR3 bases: TGCGCCAGCAGCCACACATCGACTAGCGCCTACTCCTACGAGCAGTACTTC. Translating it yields CASSHTSTSAYSYEQYF.

Written as DNA, the CDR3 is TGTGCCAGCAGCAGGACTAGCGGCTCCTACGAGCAGTACTTC. This codes for CASSRTSGSYEQYF. This chain joins TRBV7-2 and TRBJ2-7; the match to TRBD2 covers 10 bases. The CDR3 is made up of 14 amino acids. Germline lookup yields CDR1 SGHTA and CDR2 FQGNSA. V was pared by 5 bases and J by 0 bases, with 1 base of the junction left unmatched.

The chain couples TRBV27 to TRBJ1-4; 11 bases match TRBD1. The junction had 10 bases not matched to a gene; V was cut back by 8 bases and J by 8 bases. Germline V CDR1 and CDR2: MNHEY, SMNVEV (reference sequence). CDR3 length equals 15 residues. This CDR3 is CASDSVRDRGEKLFF. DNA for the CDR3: TGTGCCAGCGACTCGGTCCGGGACAGGGGGGAAAAACTGTTTTTT.

The DNA for the CDR3 is TGCAGTGCAGGGACTACCTACGAGCAGTACTTC. It specifies CSAGTTYEQYF. The chain has TRBV20-1 and TRBJ2-7, with 7 bases identical to TRBD2. The CDR3 length is 11 residues. V lost 6 bases, J lost 2 bases, and 1 base stayed unmatched. Germline V gene lookup returns CDR1 DFQATT and CDR2 SNEGSKA (reference sequence).

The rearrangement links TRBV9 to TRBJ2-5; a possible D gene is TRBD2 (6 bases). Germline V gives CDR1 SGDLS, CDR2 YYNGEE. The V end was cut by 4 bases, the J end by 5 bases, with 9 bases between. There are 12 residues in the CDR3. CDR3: CASSPSGETQYF. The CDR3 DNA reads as TGTGCCAGCAGCCCAAGCGGGGAGACCCAGTACTTC.

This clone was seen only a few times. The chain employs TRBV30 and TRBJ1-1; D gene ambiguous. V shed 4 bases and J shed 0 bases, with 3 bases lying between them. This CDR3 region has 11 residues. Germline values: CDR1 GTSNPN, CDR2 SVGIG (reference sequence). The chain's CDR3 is CAWTVNTEAFF. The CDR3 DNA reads TGTGCCTGGACGGTGAACACTGAAGCTTTCTTT.

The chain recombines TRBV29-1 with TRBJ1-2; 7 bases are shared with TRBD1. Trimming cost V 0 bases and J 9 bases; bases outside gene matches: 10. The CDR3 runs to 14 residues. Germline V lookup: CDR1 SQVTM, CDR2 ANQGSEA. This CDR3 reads CSVEEEPRTGRYTF. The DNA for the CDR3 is TGCAGCGTTGAAGAAGAGCCCAGGACAGGTCGCTACACCTTC. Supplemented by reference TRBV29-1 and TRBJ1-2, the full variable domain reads SAVISQKPSRDICQRGTSLTIQCQVDSQVTMMFWYRQQPGQSLTLIATANQGSEATYESGFVIDKFPISRPNLTFSTLTVSNMSPEDSSIYLCSVEEEPRTGRYTFGSGTRLTVV.

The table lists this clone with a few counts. The CDR3 here is CASSLVGTSGSRSGELFF. CDR3 DNA: TGTGCCAGCAGTTTGGTTGGGACTAGCGGGAGTCGGTCCGGGGAGCTGTTTTTT. V usage is TRBV28 and J usage is TRBJ2-2; 14 nucleotides align to TRBD2. This CDR3 is built from 18 residues. With 3 bases clipped from V and 6 bases from J, the junction kept 9 bases outside the gene matches. Germline V gives CDR1 MDHEN, CDR2 SYDVKM.

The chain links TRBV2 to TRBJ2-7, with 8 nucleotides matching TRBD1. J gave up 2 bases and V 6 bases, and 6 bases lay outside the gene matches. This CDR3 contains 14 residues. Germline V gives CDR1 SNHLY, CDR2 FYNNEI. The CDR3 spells CASRIGTGPYEQYF. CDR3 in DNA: TGTGCCAGCAGGATCGGGACAGGACCCTACGAGCAGTACTTC.

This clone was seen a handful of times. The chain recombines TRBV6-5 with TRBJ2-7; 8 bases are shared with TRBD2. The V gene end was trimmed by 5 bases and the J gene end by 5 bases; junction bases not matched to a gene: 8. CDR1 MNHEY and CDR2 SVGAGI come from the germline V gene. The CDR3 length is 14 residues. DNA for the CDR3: TGTGCCAGCAGTATCAGCGGGAGCGGGAACGAGCAGTACTTC. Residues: CASSISGSGNEQYF.

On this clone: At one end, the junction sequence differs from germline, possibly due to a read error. The CDR3 reads CASSQDFDDRDLGF. CDR3 nucleotide sequence: TGCGCCAGCAGCCAAGATTTTGATGACCGGGATCTTGGCTTC. This chain links TRBV4-1 with TRBJ2-7; the D gene is possibly TRBD2 (5 bases). This CDR3 is 14 amino acids long. The germline gives CDR1 MGHRA, CDR2 YSYEKL.

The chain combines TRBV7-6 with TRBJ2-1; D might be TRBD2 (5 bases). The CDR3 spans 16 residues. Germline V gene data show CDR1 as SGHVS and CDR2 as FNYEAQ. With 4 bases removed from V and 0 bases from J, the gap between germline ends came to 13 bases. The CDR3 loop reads CASSSHPRDSYNEQFF. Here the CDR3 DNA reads TGTGCCAGCAGCTCACATCCCCGGGACTCCTACAATGAGCAGTTCTTC.

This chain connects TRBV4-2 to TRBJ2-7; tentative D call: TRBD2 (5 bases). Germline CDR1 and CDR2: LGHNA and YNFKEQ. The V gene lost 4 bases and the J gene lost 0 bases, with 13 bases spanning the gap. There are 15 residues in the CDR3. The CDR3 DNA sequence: TGTGCCAGCAGCCGTAATCTAGCAAACTCCTACGAGCAGTACTTC. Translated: CASSRNLANSYEQYF.

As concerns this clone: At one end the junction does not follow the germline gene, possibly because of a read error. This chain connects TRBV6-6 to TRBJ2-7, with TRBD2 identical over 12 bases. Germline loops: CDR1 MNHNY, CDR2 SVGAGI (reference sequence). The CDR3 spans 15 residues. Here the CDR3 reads CASSYSGLAGYGQYF. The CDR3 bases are TGTGCCAGCAGTTACTCGGGACTAGCGGGTTACGGGCAGTACTTC.

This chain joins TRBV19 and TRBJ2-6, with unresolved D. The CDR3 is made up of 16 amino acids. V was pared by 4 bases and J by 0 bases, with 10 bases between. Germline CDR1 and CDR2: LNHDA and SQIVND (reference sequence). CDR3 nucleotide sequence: TGTGCCAGTAGTACTGGCCGCGGCTCTGGGGCCAACGTCCTGACTTTC. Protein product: CASSTGRGSGANVLTF.

CDR3 nucleotides: TGCAGCGTTGATACAGGGGTAAACTATGGCTACACCTTC. Protein sequence: CSVDTGVNYGYTF. This chain joins TRBV29-1 and TRBJ1-2; the match to TRBD1 covers 7 bases. The CDR3 consists of 13 residues. Germline V lookup: CDR1 SQVTM, CDR2 ANQGSEA. Trimming took 3 bases from V and 2 from J; bases not matched to a gene: 3.

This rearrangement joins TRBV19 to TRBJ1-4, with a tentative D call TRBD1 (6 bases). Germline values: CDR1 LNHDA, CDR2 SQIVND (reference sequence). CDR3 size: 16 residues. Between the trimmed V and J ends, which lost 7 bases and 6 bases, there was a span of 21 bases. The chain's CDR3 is CASTQARQAGDEKLFF. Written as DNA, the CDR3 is TGTGCCAGTACCCAAGCCCGACAGGCCGGGGATGAAAAACTGTTTTTT.

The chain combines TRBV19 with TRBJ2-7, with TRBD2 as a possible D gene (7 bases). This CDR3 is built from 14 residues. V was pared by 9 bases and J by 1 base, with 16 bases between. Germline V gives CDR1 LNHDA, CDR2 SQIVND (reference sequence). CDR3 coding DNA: TGTGCCAGCGCCGGACAGCGGGGATCCTACGAGCAGTACTTC. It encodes CASAGQRGSYEQYF.

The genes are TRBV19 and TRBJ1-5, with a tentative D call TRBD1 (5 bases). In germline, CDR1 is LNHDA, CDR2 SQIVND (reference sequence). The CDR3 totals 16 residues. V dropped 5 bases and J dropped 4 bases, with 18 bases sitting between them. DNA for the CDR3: TGTGCCAGTAGTCAAACGTCAGGGATTGGGAATCAGCCCCAGCATTTT. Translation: CASSQTSGIGNQPQHF.

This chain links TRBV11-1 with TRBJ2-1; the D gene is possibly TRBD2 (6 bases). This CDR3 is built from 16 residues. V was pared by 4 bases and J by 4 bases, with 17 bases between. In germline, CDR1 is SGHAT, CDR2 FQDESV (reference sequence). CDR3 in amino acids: CASSSRSVEGYNEQFF. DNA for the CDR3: TGTGCCAGCAGCTCCCGATCCGTGGAGGGGTACAATGAGCAGTTCTTC.

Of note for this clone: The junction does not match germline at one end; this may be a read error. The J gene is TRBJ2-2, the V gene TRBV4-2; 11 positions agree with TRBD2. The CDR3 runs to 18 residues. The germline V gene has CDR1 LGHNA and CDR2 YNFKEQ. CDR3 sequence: CASNQGRIAGGPSGELFF. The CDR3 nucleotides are TGTGCCAGCAACCAAGGGAGGATAGCGGGAGGGCCGAGCGGGGAGCTGTTTTTT.

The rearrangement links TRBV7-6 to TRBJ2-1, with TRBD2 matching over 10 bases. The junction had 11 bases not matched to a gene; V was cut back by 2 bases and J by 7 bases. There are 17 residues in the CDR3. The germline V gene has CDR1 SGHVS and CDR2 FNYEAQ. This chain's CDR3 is CASSLLTSGRAKNEQFF. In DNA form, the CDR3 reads TGTGCCAGCAGCTTACTTACGAGCGGGAGGGCCAAGAATGAGCAGTTCTTC.

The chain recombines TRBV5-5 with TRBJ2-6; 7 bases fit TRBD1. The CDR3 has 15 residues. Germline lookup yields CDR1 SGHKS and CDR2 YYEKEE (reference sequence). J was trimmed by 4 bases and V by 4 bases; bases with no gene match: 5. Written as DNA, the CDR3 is TGTGCCAGCAGCAAGACAGGGACCGGGGCCAACGTCCTGACTTTC. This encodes CASSKTGTGANVLTF.